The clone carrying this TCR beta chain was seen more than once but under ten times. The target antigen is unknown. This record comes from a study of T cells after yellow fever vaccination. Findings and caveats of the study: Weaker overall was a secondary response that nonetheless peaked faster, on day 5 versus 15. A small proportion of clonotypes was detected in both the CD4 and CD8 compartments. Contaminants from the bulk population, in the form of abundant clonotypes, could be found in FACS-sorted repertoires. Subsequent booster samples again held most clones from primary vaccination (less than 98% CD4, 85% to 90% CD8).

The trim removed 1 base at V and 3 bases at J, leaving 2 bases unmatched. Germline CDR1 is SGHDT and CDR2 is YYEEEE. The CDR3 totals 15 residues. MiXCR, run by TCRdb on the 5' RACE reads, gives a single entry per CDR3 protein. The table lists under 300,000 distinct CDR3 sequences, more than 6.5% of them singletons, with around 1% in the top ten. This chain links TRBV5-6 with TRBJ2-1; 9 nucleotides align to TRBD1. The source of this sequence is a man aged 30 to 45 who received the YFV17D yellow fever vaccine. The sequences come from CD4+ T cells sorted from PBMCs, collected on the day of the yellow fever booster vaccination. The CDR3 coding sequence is TGTGCCAGCAGCTTGTGGGACAGGGTCTACAATGAGCAGTTCTTC. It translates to CASSLWDRVYNEQFF.